These 20 T cell receptor beta chains originate from one sample sequenced in a study of blood T cell repertoires in COVID-19. Sequencing used immunoSEQ multiplex PCR; TCRdb keeps in-frame clones, though not all of them. The top ten clones hold 20% to 25% of a sample with under 65,000 clones, roughly 90% of them seen once. Input material: peripheral blood. All receptors derive from a woman of 80 years or more with COVID-19, enrolled during active disease.

The rearrangement uses TRBV13 and TRBJ1-4, with D maybe TRBD1 (6 bases). The CDR3 runs 16 residues. V lost 1 base and J lost 8, with 17 bases in between. CDR1 and CDR2 (germline): PRHDT, FYEKMQ (reference sequence). The CDR3 bases are TGTGCCAGCAGCTTAGCCCTCAGGGGTCCGGGAGAAAAACTGTTTTTT. Its translation: CASSLALRGPGEKLFF. The whole variable domain, filled in from reference TRBV13 and TRBJ1-4, reads AAGVIQSPRHLIKEKRETATLKCYPIPRHDTVYWYQQGPGQDPQFLISFYEKMQSDKGSIPDRFSAQQFSDYHSELNMSSLELGDSALYFCASSLALRGPGEKLFFGSGTQLSVL.

The chain employs TRBV6-5 and TRBJ2-1; the match to TRBD1 covers 12 bases. V lost 2 bases, J lost 7 bases, and 3 bases stayed unmatched. The CDR3 totals 15 residues. Germline V gene lookup returns CDR1 MNHEY and CDR2 SVGAGI. The CDR3 is CASSYRGQGANEQFF. The CDR3 coding sequence is TGTGCCAGCAGTTACAGGGGACAGGGGGCGAATGAGCAGTTCTTC.

V gene TRBV3-1 (or the pseudogene TRBV3-2) combines with J gene TRBJ2-3; 11 nucleotides line up with TRBD2. Germline assignment: CDR1 LGHDT and CDR2 YNNKEL (reference sequence). This CDR3 is built from 15 residues. The V and J ends lost 4 bases and 3 bases, in that order; junction bases with no gene match: 3. The CDR3 nucleotides read TGTGCCAGCAGCCGAGGACTAGCGGGTACAGATACGCAGTATTTT. It encodes CASSRGLAGTDTQYF.

The chain has TRBV13 and TRBJ2-6; 8 nucleotides agree with TRBD1. Trimming removed 5 bases from V and 0 bases from J; junction bases left unmatched: 6. The CDR3 covers 17 residues. Germline V gene data show CDR1 as PRHDT and CDR2 as FYEKMQ (reference sequence). This CDR3 is CASSIRQGSSGANVLTF. The CDR3 DNA reads TGTGCCAGCAGCATCAGACAGGGGTCCTCTGGGGCCAACGTCCTGACTTTC.

The chain couples TRBV20-1 to TRBJ2-1; perhaps TRBD1 as D (5 bases). The germline CDR1 and CDR2 sequences are DFQATT and SNEGSKA (reference sequence). V was trimmed by 2 bases and J by 7 bases, leaving 6 bases between them. The CDR3 runs 11 residues. The CDR3: CSARKGNEQFF. In nucleotides, the CDR3 is TGCAGTGCTAGAAAGGGGAATGAGCAGTTCTTC.

V and J are TRBV12-5 and TRBJ2-1; TRBD2 matches at 8 bases. V lost 3 bases, J lost 6 bases, and 7 bases stayed unmatched. The CDR3 has 15 residues. Germline V lookup: CDR1 LGHNT, CDR2 FRNRAP. This CDR3 reads CASGFGLAGGNEQFF. As DNA, the CDR3 is TGTGCTAGTGGTTTTGGTCTCGCGGGGGGCAATGAGCAGTTCTTC.

This chain uses TRBV6-5 with TRBJ1-1; no reliable D call. The germline V gene has CDR1 MNHEY and CDR2 SVGAGI. V was shortened by 2 bases and J by 7 bases, with 11 bases between the two germline ends. The CDR3 spans 13 residues. Here the CDR3 reads CASSYKPNGEAFF. CDR3 nucleotides: TGTGCCAGCAGTTACAAACCTAATGGTGAAGCTTTCTTT.

The chain is built from TRBV5-1 and TRBJ2-3, with 9 positions matching TRBD2. The CDR3 loop spans 17 amino acids. V was pared by 0 bases and J by 3 bases, with 8 bases of the junction left unmatched. Germline CDR1 is SGHRS and CDR2 is YFSETQ. The CDR3 protein is CASSLGSGGLQTDTQYF. CDR3 nucleotide sequence: TGCGCCAGCAGCTTGGGTAGCGGGGGCCTACAAACAGATACGCAGTATTTT.

The rearrangement links TRBV19 to TRBJ2-5; D perhaps matches TRBD1 (5 bases). The germline CDR1 and CDR2 sequences are LNHDA and SQIVND (reference sequence). CDR3 length: 15 residues. Trimming stripped 6 bases from V and 2 bases from J, with 16 bases between. The DNA of the CDR3 is TGTGCCAGTAGCCGCCAGGTGGGGCTACAAGAGACCCAGTACTTC. Protein: CASSRQVGLQETQYF.

This sequence joins TRBV28 and TRBJ2-4, with TRBD2 as a possible D gene (5 bases). The CDR3 runs 14 residues. In germline, CDR1 is MDHEN, CDR2 SYDVKM. V was clipped by 5 bases and J by 10 bases, with 18 bases between them. CDR3 bases: TGTGCCAGCAGTGCACACGGGGAGCTGGGGATTCAGTACTTC. Translation gives CASSAHGELGIQYF.

This clone was found once. The chain links TRBV5-6 to TRBJ2-2; TRBD2 agrees at 7 bases. Per germline, CDR1 SGHDT and CDR2 YYEEEE. V lost 6 bases and J lost 5; bases outside the gene matches: 16. The CDR3 sequence is 17 residues long. The CDR3: CASTNRASGKRTGELFF. The DNA for the CDR3 is TGTGCCAGCACCAATAGAGCTAGCGGAAAAAGAACCGGGGAGCTGTTTTTT.

The CDR3 is CASSLAGGPTDTQYF. The CDR3 region has the DNA TGTGCCAGCAGCTTAGCCGGGGGGCCCACAGATACGCAGTATTTT. The chain recombines TRBV7-2 with TRBJ2-3, with a tentative D call TRBD2 (7 bases). Germline-derived CDR1 and CDR2 are SGHTA and FQGNSA. V was shortened by 0 bases and J by 2 bases, with 9 bases between the two germline ends. The CDR3 runs 15 residues.

The chain carries TRBV9 and TRBJ2-1; no firm D call. Germline V lookup: CDR1 SGDLS, CDR2 YYNGEE. The CDR3 runs to 12 residues. V lost 2 bases, J lost 8 bases, and 8 bases lay in between. The CDR3 reads CASSVIQDEQFF. For the CDR3, the DNA is TGTGCCAGCAGCGTTATCCAGGATGAGCAGTTCTTC.

The CDR3 is CASSLAAGQGGGEQFF. CDR3 coding DNA: TGCGCCAGCAGCTTGGCTGCGGGACAGGGTGGCGGTGAGCAGTTCTTC. V usage is TRBV5-1 and J usage is TRBJ2-1, with TRBD1 matching 9 bases. The CDR3 length is 16 residues. V was pared by 0 bases and J by 9 bases, with 10 bases of the junction left unmatched. Per germline, CDR1 SGHRS and CDR2 YFSETQ.

This chain uses TRBV2 with TRBJ2-7, with 7 bases identical to TRBD1. CDR1 and CDR2 from the germline V gene are SNHLY and FYNNEI. The CDR3 extends over 12 amino acids. V was clipped by 6 bases and J by 2 bases; unmatched bases: 1. In nucleotides, the CDR3 is TGTGCCAGCAGCGGGACAGCCTACGAGCAGTACTTC. Translated: CASSGTAYEQYF.

This rearrangement joins TRBV5-1 to TRBJ1-1; a weak D match, TRBD1 (6 bases). Deletions cut 5 bases from V and 6 bases from J, with 14 bases between. In germline, CDR1 is SGHRS, CDR2 YFSETQ. CDR3 length: 13 residues. The CDR3 coding sequence is TGCGCCAGCAGGCCCACACAGGGACCTGAAGCTTTCTTT. Its translation is CASRPTQGPEAFF. Filled out from reference TRBV5-1 and TRBJ1-1, the complete variable domain reads KAGVTQTPRYLIKTRGQQVTLSCSPISGHRSVSWYQQTPGQGLQFLFEYFSETQRNKGNFPGRFSGRQFSNSRSEMNVSTLELGDSALYLCASRPTQGPEAFFGQGTRLTVV.

The genes are TRBV5-1 and TRBJ2-2, with TRBD1 identical over 10 bases. This CDR3 contains 15 residues. Germline V CDR1 and CDR2: SGHRS, YFSETQ. Unmatched junction bases numbered 5, after V lost 1 base and J lost 8 bases. For the CDR3, the DNA is TGCGCCAGCAGCTTGTCCGGACAGGGGGTTGGGGAGCTGTTTTTT. Amino acids: CASSLSGQGVGELFF. Combining the CDR3 with reference TRBV5-1 and TRBJ2-2 gives the whole variable domain KAGVTQTPRYLIKTRGQQVTLSCSPISGHRSVSWYQQTPGQGLQFLFEYFSETQRNKGNFPGRFSGRQFSNSRSEMNVSTLELGDSALYLCASSLSGQGVGELFFGEGSRLTVL.

This chain links TRBV11-2 with TRBJ2-2, with 7 nucleotides matching TRBD1. Germline V CDR1 and CDR2: SGHAT, FQNNGV. The trim removed 6 bases at V and 6 bases at J, leaving 4 bases unmatched. The CDR3 is 13 amino acids. This CDR3 reads CASSHQGAGELFF. CDR3 DNA sequence: TGTGCCAGCAGTCATCAGGGGGCCGGGGAGCTGTTTTTT.

The V gene is TRBV5-1, the J gene TRBJ2-5; D not resolved. V was clipped by 2 bases and J by 1 base, with 6 bases between them. Germline V gene lookup returns CDR1 SGHRS and CDR2 YFSETQ. The CDR3 extends over 13 amino acids. The CDR3 bases are TGCGCCAGCAGCTTATCCAGCCAAGAGACCCAGTACTTC. Encoded protein: CASSLSSQETQYF.

The chain has TRBV5-5 and TRBJ2-1; 7 bases fit TRBD1. The ends lost 2 bases at V and 5 bases at J; junction bases unmatched: 7. The CDR3 extends over 15 amino acids. Germline V lookup: CDR1 SGHKS, CDR2 YYEKEE (reference sequence). As DNA, the CDR3 is TGTGCCAGCAGCTTCTCCGGGACAGAGAACAATGAGCAGTTCTTC. Encoded protein: CASSFSGTENNEQFF.